This TCR beta chain was sequenced during a study of cytomegalovirus exposure and HLA in healthy donors. With regard to this clone: Its specificity is unknown.

13 Jbeta primers and 60 Vbeta primers were used for the PCR. Clones were sequenced by immunoSEQ multiplex PCR, and TCRdb holds only the in-frame ones, with some missing. This sample has about 200,000 clones; approximately 80% occur once, and the top ten carry 0.075% to 0.1%. The CDR3 is made up of 16 amino acids. V was pared by 6 bases and J by 0 bases, with 17 bases between. In germline, CDR1 is SEHNR, CDR2 FQNEAQ (reference sequence). The study, taken as a whole, reports: As was reported, the HLA-A and HLA-B alleles of most subjects were accurately predicted from TCR beta sequences. Most CMV-associated TCR beta chains were later found to appear HLA-restricted.

The TCR originated in a boy aged 2 to 10 in good health and CMV-seronegative. The chain links TRBV7-9 to TRBJ1-2; weak D call: TRBD1 (5 bases). The material sequenced was PBMCs. Here the CDR3 DNA reads TGTGCCAGCAGACTTTCTCTGGACAAAGCTAACTATGGCTACACCTTC. This codes for CASRLSLDKANYGYTF. The entire variable domain, with the rest obtained from reference TRBV7-9 and TRBJ1-2, is as follows: DTGVSQNPRHKITKRGQNVTFRCDPISEHNRLYWYRQTLGQGPEFLTYFQNEAQLEKSRLLSDRFSAERPKGSFSTLEIQRTEQGDSAMYLCASRLSLDKANYGYTFGSGTRLTVV.